The sequence of this TCR beta chain was determined in a study of T cells in Graves' hyperthyroidism and ophthalmopathy. Each person with ophthalmopathy scored at least 3 on the Clinical Activity Score, reached NOSPECS grade 4 or higher, and had been ill under 3 months. Amplification of TCR beta CDR3 regions was performed using RNA transcripts as template. A first-round RT-PCR of the TCR CDR3 used the HTBI primer set. One entry per CDR3 protein, called by TCRdb with MiXCR from the multiplex PCR reads. The data show approximately 690,000 distinct CDR3 sequences, roughly 15% seen once. V lost 4 bases, J lost 4 bases, and 11 bases lay in between. Germline-derived CDR1 and CDR2 are SNHLY and FYNNEI. The CDR3 has 15 residues. This clonotype has at least ten counts.

The origin of this receptor is a woman in her forties or fifties with Graves' ophthalmopathy. What was sequenced was blood. This chain uses TRBV2 with TRBJ2-6, with D perhaps being TRBD1 or TRBD2 (5 bases each). The CDR3 DNA follows: TGTGCCAGCAGTGTTGAGGGGTCAGGGGCCAACGTCCTGACTTTC. Its translation is CASSVEGSGANVLTF. The complete variable domain, with remaining parts taken from reference TRBV2 and TRBJ2-6, reads EPEVTQTPSHQVTQMGQEVILRCVPISNHLYFYWYRQILGQKVEFLVSFYNNEISEKSEIFDDQFSVERPDGSNFTLKIRSTKLEDSAMYFCASSVEGSGANVLTFGAGSRLTVL.